This passage covers 9 T cell receptor beta chains from one sample sequenced in a study of cytomegalovirus exposure and HLA in healthy donors. Primers included in the PCR were 60 Vbeta and 13 Jbeta primers. Produced via immunoSEQ multiplex PCR; TCRdb's table is partial and in-frame only. The data contain 100,000 to 150,000 clones, roughly four fifths of them singletons. The sequenced sample was PBMCs. Source of these receptors: a woman aged 45 to 65 in good health and CMV-seronegative.

This clone was seen more than once but under ten times. The junction departs from germline at one end; a sequencing error may be responsible. This chain joins TRBV6-1 and TRBJ2-7; maybe TRBD1 (5 bases). CDR3 length equals 12 residues. CDR1 is MNHNS, CDR2 SASEGT, per germline. Written as DNA, the CDR3 is TGTGCCAGCAGTGAAGTTCGGCAGAGCCAGGGCTTC. Its protein product is CASSEVRQSQGF.

The chain carries TRBV30 and TRBJ2-1; 14 nucleotides line up with TRBD2. V lost 0 bases, J lost 8 bases, and 3 bases stayed unmatched. Germline V gives CDR1 GTSNPN, CDR2 SVGIG (reference sequence). This CDR3 is 15 amino acids long. Here the CDR3 reads CAWSVGTSGRDEQFF. In DNA, the CDR3 is TGTGCCTGGAGTGTTGGGACTAGCGGGAGAGATGAGCAGTTCTTC. Variable domain in full (rest from reference TRBV30 and TRBJ2-1): SQTIHQWPATLVQPVGSPLSLECTVEGTSNPNLYWYRQAAGRGLQLLFYSVGIGQISSEVPQNLSASRPQDRQFILSSKKLLLSDSGFYLCAWSVGTSGRDEQFFGPGTRLTVL.

This clone was observed a handful of times. The chain recombines TRBV4-3 with TRBJ2-5; TRBD1 matches 9 bases. With V trimmed by 0 bases and J by 7 bases, 12 bases remained unmatched. Germline V CDR1 and CDR2: LGHNA, YSLEER. The CDR3 length is 17 residues. CDR3 sequence: CASSQDPTGGTIGTQYF. CDR3 nucleotide sequence: TGCGCCAGCAGCCAAGATCCAACAGGGGGCACGATCGGGACCCAGTACTTC.

About this clone: The same CDR3 also results from other DNA sequences found in this sample. The chain is built from TRBV4-1 and TRBJ2-5; D not certain. The germline gives CDR1 MGHRA, CDR2 YSYEKL. This CDR3 region has 13 residues. V was clipped by 8 bases and J by 5 bases, with 15 bases between them. CDR3 DNA: TGCGCCAGCGCCATTGTGCACGGGGAGACCCAGTACTTC. Translating it yields CASAIVHGETQYF.

The chain is built from TRBV29-1 and TRBJ1-1; D gene unclear. In germline, CDR1 is SQVTM, CDR2 ANQGSEA. The CDR3 has 11 amino acids. V was clipped by 5 bases and J by 1 base, with 5 bases between them. The CDR3: CSVYKNTEAFF. DNA for the CDR3: TGCAGCGTTTATAAGAACACTGAAGCTTTCTTT.

This clone showed up just a few times. J is TRBJ1-4 and V is TRBV6-1; 7 bases match TRBD1. This CDR3 has 14 residues. V shed 7 bases and J 8 bases; nucleotides not matched to a gene: 10. The germline V gene encodes CDR1 MNHNS and CDR2 SASEGT. The DNA for the CDR3 is TGTGCCAGCATTGAGGGGGCGCGTCCGGAAAAACTGTTTTTT. This gives the protein CASIEGARPEKLFF.

The chain joins TRBV2 to TRBJ1-1; a possible D gene is TRBD1 (5 bases). CDR3 length equals 15 residues. CDR1 is SNHLY and CDR2 is FYNNEI in the germline V gene. The V and J ends lost 5 bases and 2 bases respectively, with 15 bases between them. CDR3 in DNA: TGTGCCAGCAGTTTTAACCAGGGTCCTAACACTGAAGCTTTCTTT. Translating gives CASSFNQGPNTEAFF.

The chain joins TRBV29-1 to TRBJ2-7, with TRBD1 matching 8 bases. V gave up 8 bases and J gave up 2 bases; unmatched junction bases: 5. This CDR3 spans 12 amino acids. The germline CDR1 and CDR2 sequences are SQVTM and ANQGSEA. CDR3 residues: CSTRQGPYEQYF. CDR3 DNA sequence: TGCAGCACCCGACAGGGGCCCTACGAGCAGTACTTC.

This chain connects TRBV6-6 to TRBJ1-1, with D tentatively TRBD1 (5 bases). The CDR3 totals 16 residues. Trimming removed 2 bases from V and 1 base from J, with 14 bases in between. CDR1 is MNHNY, CDR2 SVGAGI, per germline (reference sequence). In nucleotides, the CDR3 is TGTGCCAGCAGTTACGGGAAGCGACAGCCGAACACTGAAGCTTTCTTT. It is translated as CASSYGKRQPNTEAFF.